This entry describes one TCR beta chain. Its antigen is not identified. The data originate from a study of OX40 agonist ivuxolimab in advanced cancers. Study-level information: Head and neck, renal cell, melanoma or hepatocellular carcinoma were the cancers that dose-escalation patients had. Study-wide points: At 0.1 to 3.0 mg/kg and by week 6, clonal expansion occurred in CD4+ and CD8+ blood T cells. Antigen specificity was not determined for the expanded peripheral T cells. Expanded clones were, on average, more numerous among CD8+ T cells than CD4+.

Some clones are missing from TCRdb's copy, which holds only in-frame ones; the method was immunoSEQ multiplex PCR. In the table there are approximately 90,000 clones, 90% to 95% of which are singletons. This CDR3 has 14 amino acids. Per the germline V gene, CDR1 is LNHDA and CDR2 is SQIVND (reference sequence). Trimming removed 6 bases from V and 7 bases from J; junction bases left unmatched: 8. The sequence was obtained from an adult with an advanced solid tumor such as melanoma, head and neck, liver or kidney cancer. The chain links TRBV19 to TRBJ1-2, with 10 bases identical to TRBD1. Sequencing was performed on CD4+ or CD8+ T cells sorted from blood, taken in a trial of the OX40 agonist ivuxolimab. The CDR3 sequence: CASRETGGASGYTF. In DNA form, the CDR3 reads TGTGCCAGTAGAGAGACAGGGGGCGCGTCTGGCTACACCTTC.